The T cell receptor (beta chain) described here comes from a study of T cell repertoires in aging, cancer and after chemotherapy. Background on the study: Healthy donor repertoires were recorded over several months to years and showed clear clonal overlap.

A mixed TRB-A/B primer pool amplified rearranged TRB by multiplex touch-down PCR. TCRdb analysed the multiplex PCR reads with MiXCR anew, one entry per CDR3 protein. Of about 9,000 distinct CDR3 sequences in the sample, less than 35% are singletons; the top ten hold around 11%. Peripheral blood genomic DNA, not sorted cells or RNA, was the template. Germline V gene data show CDR1 as MNHNS and CDR2 as SASEGT. V shed 6 bases and J 5 bases; nucleotides not matched to a gene: 12. The CDR3 runs to 15 residues. The study's findings and limits: Untreated cancer patients had significantly lower blood TCR diversity than age-matched healthy donors. Rebound thymic output was suggested by rising median generation probability during chemotherapy in each cancer cohort.

This clonotype was picked up a small number of times. Its antigen is currently unknown. The material sequenced was blood. This clonotype originated in a human donor in good health. The V gene is TRBV6-1, the J gene TRBJ2-7, with 8 positions matching TRBD1. The CDR3 DNA sequence: TGTGCCAGCAGAGTGAAGACAGGGGTGCGGAACGAGCAGTACTTC. Translated: CASRVKTGVRNEQYF.